Reported below is one T cell receptor (beta chain). Methods used by the authors: Reference gene primer amplification gave nucleated cell count estimates. Some clones are missing from TCRdb's copy, which holds only in-frame ones; the method was immunoSEQ multiplex PCR. For V, J and clone size, that table is used; D and trimming come from the DNA. This sample yields fewer than 110,000 clones, of which roughly 83% are seen a single time; about 4.2% belongs to the top ten. Trimming removed 4 bases at V and 0 bases at J, with 9 bases between. This CDR3 contains 14 residues. The germline CDR1 and CDR2 sequences are LGHDT and YNNKEL (reference sequence). This sample is drawn from a study of blood T cell repertoires in COVID-19. In the study overall: Some COVID-19 samples were acute and others convalescent; all came from the United States, Italy and Spain. PBMCs, B-cell-depleted T cells, or T cells provided the cDNA or gDNA that made up the material.

This TCR came from a human donor in a cohort sampled during active COVID-19. Sequenced material: peripheral blood. This chain joins TRBV3-1 (or the pseudogene TRBV3-2) and TRBJ1-1; D gene unclear. The CDR3 nucleotides read TGTGCCAGCAGCCTAAGCGTTCTGAACACTGAAGCTTTCTTT. This sequence encodes CASSLSVLNTEAFF.